These 21 T cell receptor beta chains were sequenced from one sample in a study of blood T cell repertoires in COVID-19. The assay was immunoSEQ multiplex PCR, and TCRdb's table has in-frame clones only and misses some. The sample has a few hundred thousand clones, roughly 88% seen once. The specimen was peripheral blood. These receptors all stem from a woman between 45 and 65 years old with acute or convalescent COVID-19.

V usage is TRBV9 and J usage is TRBJ2-7, with 7 bases fitting TRBD1. The trim removed 4 bases at V and 4 bases at J, leaving 5 bases unmatched. The CDR3 is 13 amino acids. Germline V CDR1 and CDR2: SGDLS, YYNGEE. CDR3 nucleotides: TGTGCCAGCAGCCTCGGGACAGAGTACGAGCAGTACTTC. Its translation: CASSLGTEYEQYF.

V is TRBV7-9 and J is TRBJ2-7; perhaps TRBD2 as D (6 bases). Trimming left V 3 bases short and J 4 bases short, with 16 bases between. This CDR3 contains 15 residues. Germline V gene sequence: CDR1 SEHNR, CDR2 FQNEAQ (reference sequence). For the CDR3, the DNA is TGTGCCAGCAGCTTTGAGCGGGCGTCGTCTTACGAGCAGTACTTC. Residues: CASSFERASSYEQYF.

This clone appeared a single time. Other DNA sequences in this sample translate to the same CDR3. This chain links TRBV7-2 with TRBJ2-7; 12 bases match TRBD2. The CDR3 extends over 15 amino acids. J was trimmed by 4 bases and V by 4 bases; bases with no gene match: 5. Germline CDR1 SGHTA, CDR2 FQGNSA. CDR3 coding DNA: TGTGCCAGCAGCTCCACCGGGACTAGCGGGTACGAGCAGTACTTC. Its protein is CASSSTGTSGYEQYF.

The J gene is TRBJ1-2, the V gene TRBV6-5; weak D call: TRBD1 (6 bases). The CDR3 totals 14 residues. In germline, CDR1 is MNHEY, CDR2 SVGAGI. Trimming removed 2 bases at V and 2 bases at J, with 9 bases between. In nucleotides, the CDR3 is TGTGCCAGCAGTTACGGACAGACAAACTATGGCTACACCTTC. Residues: CASSYGQTNYGYTF.

This chain links TRBV9 with TRBJ2-1, with 12 bases identical to TRBD2. The CDR3 has 17 amino acids. Germline trimming cut 0 bases from V and 1 base from J; bases unmatched to any gene: 2. Germline V gene data show CDR1 as SGDLS and CDR2 as YYNGEE. Here the CDR3 reads CASSVELAGGSYNEQFF. DNA for the CDR3: TGTGCCAGCAGCGTAGAACTAGCGGGAGGTTCCTACAATGAGCAGTTCTTC.

Concerning this clone: Within the sample, other DNA sequences also encode this same CDR3. This chain connects TRBV6-5 to TRBJ2-7; 7 nucleotides match TRBD2. The CDR3 spans 11 residues. J gave up 7 bases and V 4 bases, and 1 base lay outside the gene matches. The germline V gene has CDR1 MNHEY and CDR2 SVGAGI. DNA of the CDR3: TGTGCCAGCAGTTTCGGGGGGGAGCAGTACTTC. It is translated as CASSFGGEQYF.

This rearrangement joins TRBV19 to TRBJ1-5; TRBD1 agrees at 8 bases. Germline CDR1 and CDR2: LNHDA and SQIVND (reference sequence). This CDR3 is 15 amino acids long. V was pared by 7 bases and J by 2 bases, with 7 bases of the junction left unmatched. The CDR3 DNA reads as TGTGCCAGTAAGGAGACAGGGGCAGGCAATCAGCCCCAGCATTTT. Its translation: CASKETGAGNQPQHF. Full variable domain (outside the CDR3, taken from reference TRBV19 and TRBJ1-5): DGGITQSPKYLFRKEGQNVTLSCEQNLNHDAMYWYRQDPGQGLRLIYYSQIVNDFQKGDIAEGYSVSREKKESFPLTVTSAQKNPTAFYLCASKETGAGNQPQHFGDGTRLSIL.

This clone has just one count. The chain is built from TRBV5-1 and TRBJ2-7; TRBD2 aligns across 7 bases. Germline V lookup: CDR1 SGHRS, CDR2 YFSETQ. V dropped 2 bases and J dropped 7; count of bases not matched to a gene: 12. CDR3 size: 15 residues. Here the CDR3 DNA reads TGCGCCAGCAGCTTACGCGGGAGAAGAGAGGGGGAGCAGTACTTC. Translation gives CASSLRGRREGEQYF.

The rearrangement joins TRBV30 to TRBJ1-5; D remains ambiguous. The CDR3 has 14 residues. Trimming pared 0 bases from V and 5 bases from J, leaving 11 bases between. The germline V gene encodes CDR1 GTSNPN and CDR2 SVGIG (reference sequence). CDR3 in amino acids: CAWSVSWGDQPQHF. In DNA, the CDR3 is TGTGCCTGGAGTGTAAGCTGGGGAGATCAGCCCCAGCATTTT.

The chain combines TRBV28 with TRBJ2-3; a weak D match, TRBD2 (6 bases). Trimming cost V 2 bases and J 2 bases, with 14 bases left between them. The CDR3 has 16 amino acids. Germline values: CDR1 MDHEN, CDR2 SYDVKM. CDR3 nucleotides: TGTGCCAGCAGTTTAGTAGCGGAAATTTTCACAGATACGCAGTATTTT. The encoded protein is CASSLVAEIFTDTQYF.

This clone occurred once. This rearrangement joins TRBV4-2 to TRBJ2-3; TRBD2 matches at 14 bases. This CDR3 comprises 19 residues. Per germline, CDR1 LGHNA and CDR2 YNFKEQ. With 1 base clipped from V and 4 bases from J, the junction kept 10 bases outside the gene matches. In DNA, the CDR3 is TGTGCCAGCAGCCAAGTCGGACTAGCGGGAGGTGATCGGGCAGATACGCAGTATTTT. The encoded protein is CASSQVGLAGGDRADTQYF.

This sequence joins TRBV29-1 and TRBJ2-7; 7 bases agree with TRBD1. CDR3 length: 13 amino acids. The junction had 6 bases not matched to a gene; V was cut back by 3 bases and J by 4 bases. Germline CDR1 is SQVTM and CDR2 is ANQGSEA. CDR3 bases: TGCAGCGTTGACGCCGGGACAGAGTACGAGCAGTACTTC. Its protein is CSVDAGTEYEQYF.

The V gene is TRBV7-9, the J gene TRBJ2-3, with 7 bases aligning to TRBD1. The V segment lost 5 bases and the J segment 2 bases; nucleotides outside the gene matches: 7. CDR3 length: 15 amino acids. The germline gives CDR1 SEHNR, CDR2 FQNEAQ (reference sequence). The CDR3: CASSPSGQYTDTQYF. The CDR3 DNA reads as TGTGCCAGCAGCCCCTCGGGACAGTACACAGATACGCAGTATTTT.

This clone was seen more than once but under ten times. The chain has TRBV27 and TRBJ2-3; D may be TRBD2 (5 bases). There are 12 residues in the CDR3. Germline-derived CDR1 and CDR2 are MNHEY and SMNVEV (reference sequence). V lost 3 bases and J lost 8, with 9 bases in between. Here the CDR3 reads CASSFEGRTQYF. CDR3 DNA sequence: TGTGCCAGCAGTTTTGAGGGCCGTACGCAGTATTTT.

This clone was detected only a few times. The chain joins TRBV2 to TRBJ1-3, with D perhaps matching TRBD1 (5 bases). Germline V gene sequence: CDR1 SNHLY, CDR2 FYNNEI. CDR3 length: 14 amino acids. The ends were cut back, 2 bases at V and 8 bases at J, with 13 bases in the middle. CDR3 bases: TGTGCCAGCAGTGAAAAGGGGATAGGGGACACCATATATTTT. Translated, it gives CASSEKGIGDTIYF.

Here the CDR3 reads CASSRGGAFNYGYTF. The CDR3 nucleotides are TGTGCCAGCAGCCGGGGAGGCGCATTTAACTATGGCTACACCTTC. The rearrangement joins TRBV7-9 to TRBJ1-2, with no clear D. CDR1 and CDR2 from the germline V gene are SEHNR and FQNEAQ (reference sequence). Trimming took off 5 bases at V and 1 base at J, with 14 bases between the two ends. CDR3 length equals 15 residues.

This clone was observed once. V and J are TRBV27 and TRBJ2-1, with 11 bases aligning to TRBD2. The CDR3 has 15 amino acids. V shed 5 bases, J shed 4 bases, and the junction held 4 bases outside the gene matches. Germline CDR1 MNHEY, CDR2 SMNVEV (reference sequence). Written as DNA, the CDR3 is TGTGCCAGCAGTCCGCGACTAGCGGGGTACAATGAGCAGTTCTTC. Protein product: CASSPRLAGYNEQFF.

The table lists this clone with a count of one. The chain combines TRBV5-5 with TRBJ2-1, with 8 nucleotides matching TRBD2. The CDR3 is made up of 14 amino acids. The junction had 14 bases not matched to a gene; V was cut back by 4 bases and J by 14 bases. Germline assignment: CDR1 SGHKS and CDR2 YYEKEE (reference sequence). The DNA of the CDR3 is TGTGCCAGCAGCCCCGACAAGGGACTAGAGTATAAGTTCTTC. Protein: CASSPDKGLEYKFF.

V usage is TRBV12-2 and J usage is TRBJ1-1; the table's TRBD1 call for D was not verified on the DNA. TRBV12-2 is a pseudogene segment. This CDR3 has 16 amino acids. The CDR3 DNA reads as TGTGCAAGTCGCCAGACGACCGGGACAGTGAACACTGAAGCTTTCTTT. Its translation: CASRQTTGTVNTEAFF.

DNA of the CDR3: TGTGCCAGTAGTACAGAGGGGTTCCCCCCTCCCTCCGGGGATGAAAAACTGTTTTTT. Translating it yields CASSTEGFPPPSGDEKLFF. The rearrangement uses TRBV19 and TRBJ1-4; D perhaps matches TRBD1 (5 bases). Germline CDR1 reads LNHDA; CDR2 reads SQIVND (reference sequence). V lost 4 bases, J lost 6 bases, and 27 bases lay in between. The CDR3 spans 19 residues. Filled out from reference TRBV19 and TRBJ1-4, the complete variable domain reads DGGITQSPKYLFRKEGQNVTLSCEQNLNHDAMYWYRQDPGQGLRLIYYSQIVNDFQKGDIAEGYSVSREKKESFPLTVTSAQKNPTAFYLCASSTEGFPPPSGDEKLFFGSGTQLSVL.

The count of this clone is one. The V and J genes are TRBV6-5 and TRBJ1-1; 7 nucleotides match TRBD1. The CDR3 has 15 amino acids. Germline V CDR1 and CDR2: MNHEY, SVGAGI. The trim removed 6 bases at V and 3 bases at J, leaving 10 bases unmatched. The CDR3 bases are TGTGCCAGCAGGAGCTCCCTCGACAGGGACACTGAAGCTTTCTTT. It encodes CASRSSLDRDTEAFF.